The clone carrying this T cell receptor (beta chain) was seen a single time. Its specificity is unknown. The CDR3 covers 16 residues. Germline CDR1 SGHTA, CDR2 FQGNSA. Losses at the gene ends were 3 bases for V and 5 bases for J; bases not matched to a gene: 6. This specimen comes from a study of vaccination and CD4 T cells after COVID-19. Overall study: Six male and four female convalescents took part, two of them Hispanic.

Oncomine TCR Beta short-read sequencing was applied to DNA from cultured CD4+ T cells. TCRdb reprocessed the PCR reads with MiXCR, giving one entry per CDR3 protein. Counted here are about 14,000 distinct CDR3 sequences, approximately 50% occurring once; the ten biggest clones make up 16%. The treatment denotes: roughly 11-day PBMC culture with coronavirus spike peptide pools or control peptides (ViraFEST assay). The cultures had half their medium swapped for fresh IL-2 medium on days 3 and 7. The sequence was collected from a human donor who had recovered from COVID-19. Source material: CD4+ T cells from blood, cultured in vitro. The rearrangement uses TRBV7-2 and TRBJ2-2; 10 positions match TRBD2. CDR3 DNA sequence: TGTGCCAGCAGCTTGCTGGGACTAGCGATGACCGGGGAGCTGTTTTTT. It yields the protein CASSLLGLAMTGELFF.